This is a list of T cell receptor beta chains from one sample in a study of T cells in Graves' hyperthyroidism and ophthalmopathy. TCRdb redid the calling of the multiplex PCR reads with MiXCR, one entry per CDR3 protein. The top ten hold approximately 3.9% of the sample, which has about 620,000 distinct CDR3 sequences, about 17% seen once. The sequencing input was blood. These receptors all stem from a young woman with Graves' hyperthyroidism. The CDR3 runs from the conserved cysteine through the conserved F or W. The D gene is left open where the match is weak. A row's size may be missing; if present it is once, few, many or a size class.

TRBD2,TRBV15,few,TRBJ2-2,TGTGCCACGGCTCCGGGACTAGCGTTCAACGGGGAGCTGTTTTTT,CATAPGLAFNGELFF
-,TRBV28,many,TRBJ1-2,TGTGCCAGCAGTTCAACGACAGGTAGAGGTGGCTACACCTTC,CASSSTTGRGGYTF
TRBD2,TRBV11-3,many,TRBJ2-7,TGTGCCAGCAGCTTAGTCGGACTAGCGGTTAGATACGAGCAGTACTTC,CASSLVGLAVRYEQYF
-,TRBV24-1,many,TRBJ2-7,TGTGCCACCAGTGATTCAAGAGGGCTAACCGGCGAGCAGTACTTC,CATSDSRGLTGEQYF
-,TRBV5-5,few,TRBJ2-7,TGTGCCAGCAGCTGGAGGGGGCGTGGGGGCCCCTACGAGCAGTACTTC,CASSWRGRGGPYEQYF
-,TRBV3-1,many,TRBJ2-7,TGTGCCAGCAGCCTTAGCGGTTACTCCTACGAGCAGTACTTC,CASSLSGYSYEQYF
-,TRBV7-2,few,TRBJ1-5,TGTGCCAGCAGCTTAGATATTGGCGTCAGTGGGTATCAGCCCCAGCATTTT,CASSLDIGVSGYQPQHF
-,TRBV9,-,TRBJ2-7,TGTGCCAGCAGCGACGATACTGACGGAGTGACGTACGAGCAGTACTTC,CASSDDTDGVTYEQYF
TRBD1,TRBV29-1,many,TRBJ1-1,TGCAGCGCGACAGGGAATGGGAACACTGAAGCTTTCTTT,CSATGNGNTEAFF
-,TRBV20-1,few,TRBJ2-3,TGCAGTGTGCGGTTGAGCACAGATACGCAGTATTTT,CSVRLSTDTQYF
-,TRBV11-3,many,TRBJ1-1,TGTGCCAGCAGCCACGCCCAGACGGAGGACGGTGAAGCTTTCTTT,CASSHAQTEDGEAFF
TRBD2,TRBV6-2/TRBV6-3,-,TRBJ2-3,TGTGCCAGCAGTTACGGGCGGGAGGGCTCAGATACGCAGTATTTT,CASSYGREGSDTQYF
TRBD2,TRBV3-1,many,TRBJ2-1,TGTGCCAGCAGCCCCACCGGGACTAGCGGGATGTATGAGCAGTTCTTC,CASSPTGTSGMYEQFF
TRBD1,TRBV7-2,many,TRBJ1-2,TGTGCCAGCAGCCGGGACAGCACCCGAACGCTCTATGGCTACACCTTC,CASSRDSTRTLYGYTF
TRBD2,TRBV20-1,many,TRBJ2-3,TGCAGTGCTAGAGATAAAACTAGCGGGGCTAGCACAGATACGCAGTATTTT,CSARDKTSGASTDTQYF
-,TRBV7-9,many,TRBJ2-3,TGTGCCAGCAGCTTCGGACGTGGGGCCCAACTGACAAGGGATACGCAGTATTTT,CASSFGRGAQLTRDTQYF
-,TRBV7-6,once,TRBJ2-2,TGTGCCAGCAGCTTCCATGGGGGGCTCGCCGACACCGGGGAGCTGTTTTTT,CASSFHGGLADTGELFF
-,TRBV9,many,TRBJ2-7,TGTGCCAGCAGCTACACCCCATCCTACGAGCAGTACTTC,CASSYTPSYEQYF
TRBD2,TRBV13,-,TRBJ2-7,TGTGCCAGCAGTCGGGAGGTCTCCTACGAGCAGTACTTC,CASSREVSYEQYF
TRBD1,TRBV29-1,-,TRBJ2-1,TGCAGCGTTAATAGTTGGCAGGGGGATGAGCAGTTCTTC,CSVNSWQGDEQFF
TRBD2,TRBV10-2,-,TRBJ2-5,TGCGCCAGCAGAGACCCGGGACTAGAGGCCCCGCAAGAGACCCAGTACTTC,CASRDPGLEAPQETQYF
TRBD2,TRBV2,many,TRBJ2-1,TGTGCCAGCAGGTCGGGACTAGAAAATGAGCAGTTCTTC,CASRSGLENEQFF
-,TRBV28,few,TRBJ1-2,TGTGCCTGCGGGACTAACTATGGCTACACCTTC,CACGTNYGYTF
TRBD2,TRBV12-3/TRBV12-4,few,TRBJ2-2,TGTGCCAGCAGTCCCAGCGGGATTCTGACCGGGGAGCTGTTTTTT,CASSPSGILTGELFF
TRBD2,TRBV11-2,few,TRBJ2-2,TGTGCCAGCAGCCCCACTAGCGGGGCCGGGGAGCTGTTTTTT,CASSPTSGAGELFF
-,TRBV5-6,few,TRBJ1-4,TGTGCCAGCAGCTTTGACAGGTCGGACGAAAAACTGTTTTTT,CASSFDRSDEKLFF
-,TRBV5-1,-,TRBJ2-3,TGCGCCAGCAGCGGTGGGACTTTGGGGGATACGCAGTATTTT,CASSGGTLGDTQYF
TRBD1,TRBV7-8,few,TRBJ1-1,TGTGCCAGCAGCTTAATGGGACAGATGAACACTGAAGCTTTCTTT,CASSLMGQMNTEAFF
-,TRBV12-3/TRBV12-4,-,TRBJ1-2,TGTGCCAGCAGTCTGGGACGGATATCCCGCTATGGCTACACCTTC,CASSLGRISRYGYTF
TRBD1,TRBV6-1,-,TRBJ1-2,TGTGCCAGCAGTAGAACAGGGGGACTTGGCTACACCTTC,CASSRTGGLGYTF
TRBD2,TRBV9,few,TRBJ2-1,TGTGCCAGCAGCCCCCGACTAGCGGGAGCAGGGAATGAGCAGTTCTTC,CASSPRLAGAGNEQFF
TRBD2,TRBV27,-,TRBJ2-7,TGTGCCAGCAAGCCTAGCGGGACCTACGAGCAGTACTTC,CASKPSGTYEQYF
TRBD1,TRBV11-2,few,TRBJ1-4,TGTGCCAGCAGCTTCGGACGGACAGGGAGGGAAGGGGACGGTGAAAAACTGTTTTTT,CASSFGRTGREGDGEKLFF
-,TRBV3-1,many,TRBJ2-7,TGTGCCAGCAGCCAAGACATAGCTATCTACGAGCAGTACTTC,CASSQDIAIYEQYF
-,TRBV30,few,TRBJ2-1,TGTGCCTGGAGGGGCAGGCGTAGGGTCAATGAGCAGTTCTTC,CAWRGRRRVNEQFF
TRBD1,TRBV28,-,TRBJ1-5,TGTGCCAGCAAGTTTCGGGACAGGTATAGCAATCAGCCCCAGCATTTT,CASKFRDRYSNQPQHF